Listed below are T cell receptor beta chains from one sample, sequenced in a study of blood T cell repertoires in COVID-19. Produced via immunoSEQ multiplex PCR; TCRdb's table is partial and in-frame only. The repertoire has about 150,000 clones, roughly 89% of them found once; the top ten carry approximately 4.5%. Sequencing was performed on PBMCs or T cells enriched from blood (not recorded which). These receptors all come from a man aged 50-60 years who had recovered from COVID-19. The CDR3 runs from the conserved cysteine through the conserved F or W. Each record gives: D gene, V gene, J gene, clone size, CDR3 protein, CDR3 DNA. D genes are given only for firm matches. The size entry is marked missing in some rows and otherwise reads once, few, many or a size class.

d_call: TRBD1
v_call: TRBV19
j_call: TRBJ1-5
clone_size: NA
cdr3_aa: CASSRQGIGNQPQHF
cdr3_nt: TGTGCCAGTAGCCGACAGGGAATAGGCAATCAGCCCCAGCATTTT

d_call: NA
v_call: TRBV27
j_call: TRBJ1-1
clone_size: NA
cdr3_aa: CASRETTGPEAFF
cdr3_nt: TGTGCCAGCAGGGAGACAACAGGGCCTGAAGCTTTCTTT

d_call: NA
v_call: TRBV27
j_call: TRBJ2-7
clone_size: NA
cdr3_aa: CASSFFIQGYEQYF
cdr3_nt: TGTGCCAGCAGTTTTTTTATTCAGGGATACGAGCAGTACTTC

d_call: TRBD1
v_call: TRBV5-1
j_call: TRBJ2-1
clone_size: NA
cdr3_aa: CASSSGTGYNEQFF
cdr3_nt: TGCGCCAGCAGCTCGGGGACAGGGTACAATGAGCAGTTCTTC

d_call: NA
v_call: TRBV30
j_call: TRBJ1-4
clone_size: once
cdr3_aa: CAWSWAFNEKLFF
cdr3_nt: TGTGCCTGGAGCTGGGCCTTTAATGAAAAACTGTTTTTT

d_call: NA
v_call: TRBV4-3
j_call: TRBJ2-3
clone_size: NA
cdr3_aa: CASSQDLTGDYTDTQYF
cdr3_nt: TGCGCCAGCAGCCAAGATTTGACAGGGGACTACACAGATACGCAGTATTTT

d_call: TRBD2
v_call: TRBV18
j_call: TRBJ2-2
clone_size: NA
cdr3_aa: CASSPLADSSGTGELFF
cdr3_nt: TGTGCCAGCTCACCCCTAGCGGACTCATCAGGAACCGGGGAGCTGTTTTTT

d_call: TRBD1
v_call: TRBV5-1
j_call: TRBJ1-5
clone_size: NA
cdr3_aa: CASSWGQVNQPQHF
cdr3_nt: TGCGCCAGCAGCTGGGGACAGGTCAATCAGCCCCAGCATTTT

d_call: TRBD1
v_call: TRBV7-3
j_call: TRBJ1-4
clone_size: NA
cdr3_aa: CASSLISLGQAPEKLFF
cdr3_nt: TGTGCCAGCAGCTTAATCTCGCTGGGACAGGCCCCCGAAAAACTGTTTTTT

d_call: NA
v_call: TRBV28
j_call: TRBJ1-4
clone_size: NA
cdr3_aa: CASSSPLGRDNEKLFF
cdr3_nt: TGTGCCAGCAGTTCCCCCCTCGGGCGGGATAATGAAAAACTGTTTTTT

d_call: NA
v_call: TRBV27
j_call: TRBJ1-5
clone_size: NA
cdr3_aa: CASSLRWTPDRQPQHF
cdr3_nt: TGTGCCAGCAGTTTAAGGTGGACACCAGACCGGCAGCCCCAGCATTTT

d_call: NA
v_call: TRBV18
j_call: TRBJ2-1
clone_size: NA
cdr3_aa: CASSPISYSIDNEQFF
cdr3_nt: TGTGCCAGCTCACCGATAAGCTACAGCATAGACAATGAGCAGTTCTTC

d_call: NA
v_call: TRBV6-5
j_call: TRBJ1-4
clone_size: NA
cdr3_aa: CASRKPGGEKLFF
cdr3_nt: TGTGCCAGCAGAAAGCCGGGGGGTGAAAAACTGTTTTTT

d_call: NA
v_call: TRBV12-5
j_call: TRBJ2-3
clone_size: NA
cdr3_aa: CASGSSRGPSTDTQYF
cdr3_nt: TGTGCTAGTGGTTCGTCCAGGGGACCTAGCACAGATACGCAGTATTTT

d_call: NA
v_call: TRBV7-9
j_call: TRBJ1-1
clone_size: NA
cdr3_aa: CASSLTELNTEAFF
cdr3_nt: TGTGCCAGCAGCTTAACAGAACTCAACACTGAAGCTTTCTTT

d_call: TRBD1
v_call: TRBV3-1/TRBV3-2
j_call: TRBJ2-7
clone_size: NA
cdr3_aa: CASSHRGQGRYEQYF
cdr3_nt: TGTGCCAGCAGCCACCGGGGACAGGGGCGCTACGAGCAGTACTTC

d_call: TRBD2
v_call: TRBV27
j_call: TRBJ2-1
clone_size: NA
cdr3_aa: CASFPSGIKYNEQFF
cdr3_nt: TGTGCCAGCTTTCCTAGCGGGATTAAGTACAATGAGCAGTTCTTC

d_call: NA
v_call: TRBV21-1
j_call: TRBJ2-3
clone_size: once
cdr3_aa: CASREPHSTDTQYF
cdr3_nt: TGTGCCAGCAGGGAGCCACATAGCACAGATACGCAGTATTTT

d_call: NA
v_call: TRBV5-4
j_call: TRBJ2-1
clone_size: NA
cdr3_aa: CASSLARYYNEQFF
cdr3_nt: TGTGCCAGCAGCTTGGCCAGGTACTACAATGAGCAGTTCTTC

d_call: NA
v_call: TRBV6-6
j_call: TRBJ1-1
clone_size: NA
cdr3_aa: CASSPAGNTEAFF
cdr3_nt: TGTGCCAGCAGCCCGGCAGGGAACACTGAAGCTTTCTTT

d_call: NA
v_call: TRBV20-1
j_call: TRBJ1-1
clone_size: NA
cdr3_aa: CSASPAGENTEAFF
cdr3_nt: TGCAGTGCTAGTCCGGCAGGGGAGAACACTGAAGCTTTCTTT

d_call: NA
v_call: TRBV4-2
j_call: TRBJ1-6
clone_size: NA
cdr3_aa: CASSQGTGQHNSPLHF
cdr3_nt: TGTGCCAGCAGCCAAGGGACCGGACAACATAATTCACCCCTCCACTTT

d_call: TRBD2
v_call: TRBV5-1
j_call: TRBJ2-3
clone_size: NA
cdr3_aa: CASSGSGLAGGPTDTQYF
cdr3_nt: TGCGCCAGCAGCGGGTCGGGACTAGCGGGAGGGCCCACAGATACGCAGTATTTT

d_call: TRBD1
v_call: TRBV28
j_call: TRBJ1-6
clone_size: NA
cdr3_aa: CASSSTRGRATGGNSPLHF
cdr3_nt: TGTGCCAGCAGTTCCACCAGGGGACGGGCGACAGGGGGTAATTCACCCCTCCACTTT

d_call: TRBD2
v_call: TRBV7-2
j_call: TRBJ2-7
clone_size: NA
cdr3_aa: CASSLGGRERHEQYF
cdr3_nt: TGTGCCAGCAGCTTAGGAGGGAGGGAAAGGCACGAGCAGTACTTC

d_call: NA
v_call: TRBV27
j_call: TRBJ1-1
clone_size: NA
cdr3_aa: CASSLSGSSRGRFEAFF
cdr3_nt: TGTGCCAGCAGTTTATCTGGCAGCAGCCGTGGGCGCTTTGAAGCTTTCTTT

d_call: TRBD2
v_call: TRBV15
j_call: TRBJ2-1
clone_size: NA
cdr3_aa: CATSRKRGREDDNEQFF
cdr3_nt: TGTGCCACCAGCAGAAAGAGAGGGCGGGAGGACGACAATGAGCAGTTCTTC

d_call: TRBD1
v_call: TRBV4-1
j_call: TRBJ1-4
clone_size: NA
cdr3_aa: CASSQGPGQGFATNEKLFF
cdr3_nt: TGCGCCAGCAGCCAGGGACCGGGACAGGGCTTTGCAACTAATGAAAAACTGTTTTTT

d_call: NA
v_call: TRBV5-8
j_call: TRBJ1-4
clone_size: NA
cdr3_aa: CASSFKGVTNEKLFF
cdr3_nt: TGTGCCAGCAGCTTTAAGGGGGTAACTAATGAAAAACTGTTTTTT

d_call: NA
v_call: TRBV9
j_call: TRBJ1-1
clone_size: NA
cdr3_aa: CASTIQGEMNTEAFF
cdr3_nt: TGTGCCAGCACTATACAGGGCGAAATGAACACTGAAGCTTTCTTT

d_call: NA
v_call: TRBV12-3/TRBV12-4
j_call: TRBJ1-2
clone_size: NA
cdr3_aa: CASRNLQGGGYTF
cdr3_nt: TGTGCCAGCAGAAACCTACAGGGCGGCGGCTACACCTTC

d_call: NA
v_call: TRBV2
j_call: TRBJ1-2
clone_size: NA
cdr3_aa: CASSEAQGYGYTF
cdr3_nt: TGTGCCAGCAGTGAAGCGCAGGGCTATGGCTACACCTTC

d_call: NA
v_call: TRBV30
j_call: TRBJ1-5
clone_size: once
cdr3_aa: CAWSRGGDQPQHF
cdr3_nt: TGTGCCTGGAGTCGGGGTGGGGATCAGCCCCAGCATTTT

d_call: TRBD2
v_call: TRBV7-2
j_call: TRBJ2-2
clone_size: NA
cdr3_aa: CASSLDSGGAGELFF
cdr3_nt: TGTGCCAGCAGCTTAGACAGCGGGGGGGCCGGGGAGCTGTTTTTT

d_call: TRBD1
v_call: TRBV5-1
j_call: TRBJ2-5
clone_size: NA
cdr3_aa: CASSLEAGQGETQYF
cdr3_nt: TGCGCCAGCAGCTTGGAAGCCGGACAGGGAGAGACCCAGTACTTC

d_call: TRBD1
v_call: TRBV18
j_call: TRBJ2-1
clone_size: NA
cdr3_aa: CASSPPTGGLPHEQFF
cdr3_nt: TGTGCCAGCTCACCCCCCACAGGGGGGCTTCCACATGAGCAGTTCTTC